This TCR beta chain derives from a study of beta chain features in type 1 diabetes. Remarks on this clone: Its antigen is unidentified.

Of the isolated RNA, all was reverse transcribed, and so the sequenced material was expressed TCRB transcripts. The protocol was immunoSEQ multiplex PCR, while the TCRdb copy is restricted to in-frame clones and leaves out a portion. The sample consists of 300,000 or so clones, approximately 15% of them appearing once. Study-level points and caveats: When Type 1 diabetes patients were examined, their TCRB CDR3s proved moderately but significantly shorter in all four CD4+ subsets.

Germline-derived CDR1 and CDR2 are LGHNA and YSLEER. Trimming removed 0 bases at V and 4 bases at J, with 7 bases between. The CDR3 has 14 amino acids. This clonotype was obtained from a woman younger than 35 with type 1 diabetes. V gene TRBV4-3 combines with J gene TRBJ1-5, with D unclear. The material sequenced was naive CD4+ T cells from blood. The CDR3 bases are TGCGCCAGCAGCCAAGATGTCGGGAATCAGCCCCAGCATTTT. Encoded protein: CASSQDVGNQPQHF.